The entry below gives a single T cell receptor beta chain sequence along with its context. Antigen unknown. This record comes from a study of brain T cells in children with intractable seizures. Time point noted: blood from clinic visit 5 months post-surgery; TSC patient then seizure free. The sequenced cases were selected for having the highest brain T cell transcript signatures. Pre-surgery treatment included at least one anti-epileptic drug. Overall study findings and caveats: Clones missing pre-surgery may reflect undersampling of that blood sample. Only CDR3 sequence similarity suggested viral specificity, without known HCMV serostatus.

The method was immunoSEQ multiplex PCR; TCRdb's version includes in-frame clones alone and lacks a portion of them. The table records 300,000 to 400,000 clones, roughly 92% of them present only once. The receptor's source is a boy younger than two with tuberous sclerosis and intractable seizures. The sample consisted of peripheral blood, taken roughly 5 months after surgery.

CDR3 region: CASQAGTGGPQPQHF. CDR3 coding DNA: TGTGCCAGTCAGGCGGGTACAGGGGGGCCTCAGCCCCAGCATTTT. This chain uses TRBV2 with TRBJ1-5; the match to TRBD1 covers 8 bases. Looked up from germline, CDR1 is SNHLY and CDR2 is FYNNEI. The ends lost 9 bases at V and 6 bases at J; junction bases unmatched: 13. The CDR3 spans 15 residues.